This T cell receptor (beta chain) was obtained from a study of cytomegalovirus exposure and HLA in healthy donors. On the study more broadly: There were about 85 million unique TCRs (from HLA-typed donors) in an early data release.

Use of 60 Vbeta and 13 Jbeta primers characterized the PCR. Sequencing was performed with immunoSEQ multiplex PCR; in TCRdb, only in-frame clones are kept and a portion is missing. The table has around 150,000 clones, less than 90% seen once. The CDR3 has 17 residues. Germline-derived CDR1 and CDR2 are LGHNA and YSLEER. V gave up 4 bases and J gave up 1 base; unmatched junction bases: 11. This clonotype was sampled from a man younger than 35 in good health and CMV-seronegative. Source material: PBMCs. The rearrangement joins TRBV4-3 to TRBJ2-3; TRBD1 aligns across 7 bases. The CDR3 here is CASSPEIWDRRTDTQYF. CDR3 coding DNA: TGCGCCAGCAGCCCGGAGATATGGGACAGACGCACAGATACGCAGTATTTT.